This T cell receptor beta chain was sequenced during a study of tissue T cells after allogeneic stem cell transplantation (dated by TCRdb to between 2021 and 2024). Broadly, across the study: TCR beta repertoires were profiled across many tissues obtained from research autopsies of patients with and without GVHD, as well as in mouse models of GVHD. On the human side, the study was prospective and observational, with no blinding or randomization. What the research found in general, with its limitations: Within patients, how anatomically similar tissues were was a major factor shaping TCR repertoire composition, regardless of disease or transplant status. Only a few T cell clones appeared in more than one patient, yet motif-based clustering showed tissue-specific repertoire signatures that were shared between patients. The study did not establish which tissue TCRs were alloreactive or antigen-specific, and some clones may have been host cells that persisted. Blood and spleen T cells captured only a limited portion of the TCR repertoire detected in tissues, in both patients and mice. A small and clinically heterogeneous patient cohort was studied, and sampling depth was acknowledged as a limitation.

Library generation was performed with the immunoSEQ multiplex PCR assay. Adaptive Biotechnologies performed the TCRbeta CDR3 sequencing at survey depth and reported CDR3 sequences, V/J genes, productive frequency and template counts. Amplification of TCR beta CDR3 regions started from genomic DNA instead of RNA. The study's own analysis went as follows. Jensen-Shannon divergence was used to quantify pairwise repertoire overlap between tissues, with a value of 1 meaning complete divergence and a value of 0 meaning identical repertoires. Tissues were grouped by single-linkage agglomerative hierarchical clustering of pairwise JSD values, and the clustering results were shown as dendrograms. All patient samples were analyzed with GLIPH2 using simulation_depth 1000, kmer_min_depth 3 and cdr3_length_cutoff 8, and only groups containing more than two unique CDR3s were kept. A standardized tissue-overlap score extrapolated Jaccard GLIPH-group overlap across patients to a standard repertoire size of 1000 clones. Linear mixed-effect models, with tissue as a fixed effect and individual as a random effect, were used to test how diversity related to clinical or experimental variables. TCRdb took over this immuneACCESS table, retaining in-frame rearrangements with V and J assigned. Such tables are incomplete; in checked studies, under half of the missing clones stem from an unresolved V gene, and the remainder is unexplained. Clone size and the V and J calls come from that table; the DNA yielded D and trimming. A total of more than 1,200 clones appear in this sample, roughly 60% of them only once. The biggest ten clones account for around a third of the sample.

As to this clone: Its antigen specificity is not known. Mouse gene names and germline sequences are used here. The CDR3 is cut off 1 residue early in the read; its end comes from the germline J gene.

The time point tag for this specimen amounts to: mouse harvest day 14 after allogeneic transplant. Mouse grafts consisting of 10^7 T-cell-depleted bone marrow cells combined with 10^6 splenic CD5+ T cells were administered by tail vein injection. A major MHC-mismatch B6 (H2b) into BALB/c (H2d) model was used to model mouse GVHD, and tissues were profiled at day 7 or 14. On day 7 or 14 post-transplant, mouse tissues and retro-orbital blood were harvested with separate sterile tools for each animal, and livers were flushed before harvest. Before genomic DNA isolation with the DNeasy Blood & Tissue Kit, mouse tissues were minced with razor blades in buffered saline. Including the terminal cysteine and phenylalanine, the CDR3 comprises 15 residues. Part of the CDR3 DNA is given, 42 bases translated from base 1. CDR1 and CDR2 were assigned from the germline V gene (reference sequence) as KGHPV and FQNQEV. V and J are truncated by 4 bases and 0 bases respectively, leaving an intervening sequence of 9 bases.

The sequencing input was liver tissue. The chain was built from TRBV26 and TRBJ1-4; the D gene is possibly TRBD1, with 5 bases matching. This clonotype was obtained from a female BALB/c mouse given C57BL/6 T cells with graft-versus-host disease after an allogeneic hematopoietic cell transplant. Incomplete CDR3 DNA: TGTGCCAGCAGTCCGGACATATTTTCCAACGAAAGATTATTT. Translated, this gives CASSPDIFSNERLF. The full CDR3 protein reads CASSPDIFSNERLFF.